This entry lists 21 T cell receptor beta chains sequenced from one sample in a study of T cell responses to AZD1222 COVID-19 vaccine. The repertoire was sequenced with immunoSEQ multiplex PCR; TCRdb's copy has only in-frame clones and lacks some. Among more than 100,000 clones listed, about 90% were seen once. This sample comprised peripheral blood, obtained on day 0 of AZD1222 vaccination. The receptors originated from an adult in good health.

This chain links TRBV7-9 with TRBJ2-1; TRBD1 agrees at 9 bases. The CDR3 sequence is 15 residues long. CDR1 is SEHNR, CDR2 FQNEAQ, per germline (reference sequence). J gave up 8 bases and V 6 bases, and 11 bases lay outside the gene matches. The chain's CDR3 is CASSLQGASGDEQFF. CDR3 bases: TGTGCCAGCAGTTTACAGGGGGCCTCGGGGGATGAGCAGTTCTTC. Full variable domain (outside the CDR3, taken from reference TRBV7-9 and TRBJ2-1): DTGVSQNPRHKITKRGQNVTFRCDPISEHNRLYWYRQTLGQGPEFLTYFQNEAQLEKSRLLSDRFSAERPKGSFSTLEIQRTEQGDSAMYLCASSLQGASGDEQFFGPGTRLTVL.

This CDR3 reads CASRDGQGANGYTF. CDR3 nucleotide sequence: TGTGCCAGCAGGGATGGACAGGGGGCTAACGGCTACACCTTC. This chain uses TRBV28 with TRBJ1-2, with TRBD1 matching 11 bases. The CDR3 covers 14 residues. The V and J ends lost 6 bases and 8 bases, in that order; junction bases with no gene match: 8. Germline CDR1 and CDR2: MDHEN and SYDVKM.

The CDR3 DNA reads as TGTGCCAGCAGCTTAGGGGGGTGGATCAATCAGCCCCAGCATTTT. This translates into CASSLGGWINQPQHF. The chain has TRBV7-2 and TRBJ1-5; possible D gene TRBD1, 5 bases. V lost 1 base and J 3 bases, leaving 10 bases between the germline ends. The CDR3 is 15 amino acids. Germline V lookup: CDR1 SGHTA, CDR2 FQGNSA.

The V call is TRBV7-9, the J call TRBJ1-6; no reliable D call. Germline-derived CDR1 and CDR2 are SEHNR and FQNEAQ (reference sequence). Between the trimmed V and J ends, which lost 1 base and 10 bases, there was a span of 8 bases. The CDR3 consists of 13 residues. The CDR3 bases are TGTGCCAGCAGCTTAGTTTCCGAATCACCCCTCCACTTT. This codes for CASSLVSESPLHF.

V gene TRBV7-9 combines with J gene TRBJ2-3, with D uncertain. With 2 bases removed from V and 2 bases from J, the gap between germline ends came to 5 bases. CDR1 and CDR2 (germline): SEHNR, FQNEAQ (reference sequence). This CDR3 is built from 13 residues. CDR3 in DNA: TGTGCCAGCAGCTTAATTACCACAGATACGCAGTATTTT. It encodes CASSLITTDTQYF.

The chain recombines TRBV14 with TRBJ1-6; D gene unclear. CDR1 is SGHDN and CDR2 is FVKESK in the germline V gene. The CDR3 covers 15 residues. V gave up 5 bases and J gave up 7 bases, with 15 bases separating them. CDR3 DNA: TGTGCCAGCAGCATGAGTCCCGTAGGGAATTCACCCCTCCACTTT. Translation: CASSMSPVGNSPLHF. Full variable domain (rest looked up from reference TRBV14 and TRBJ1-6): EAGVTQFPSHSVIEKGQTVTLRCDPISGHDNLYWYRRVMGKEIKFLLHFVKESKQDESGMPNNRFLAERTGGTYSTLKVQPAELEDSGVYFCASSMSPVGNSPLHFGNGTRLTVT.

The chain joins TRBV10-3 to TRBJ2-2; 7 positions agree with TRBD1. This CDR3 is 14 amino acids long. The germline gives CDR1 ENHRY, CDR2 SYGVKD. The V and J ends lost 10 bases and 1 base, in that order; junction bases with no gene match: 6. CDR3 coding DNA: TGTGCCACCTCCGGGACAGTGAACACCGGGGAGCTGTTTTTT. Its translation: CATSGTVNTGELFF.

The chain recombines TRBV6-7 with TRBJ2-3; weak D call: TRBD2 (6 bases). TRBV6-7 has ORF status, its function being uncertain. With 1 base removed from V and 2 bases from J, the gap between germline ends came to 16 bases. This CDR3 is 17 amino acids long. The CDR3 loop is CASSYFGPGGVTDTQYF. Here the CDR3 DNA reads TGTGCCAGCAGTTACTTTGGGCCTGGCGGGGTCACAGATACGCAGTATTTT.

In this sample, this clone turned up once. CDR3 region: CASSLKGRVYEQYV. The CDR3 coding sequence is TGTGCCAGCAGCTTAAAAGGGAGAGTCTACGAGCAGTACGTC. The J gene is TRBJ2-7, the V gene TRBV5-6; possible D gene TRBD2, 5 bases. CDR1 is SGHDT, CDR2 YYEEEE, per germline. This CDR3 has 14 amino acids. The V end was cut by 2 bases, the J end by 3 bases, with 12 bases between.

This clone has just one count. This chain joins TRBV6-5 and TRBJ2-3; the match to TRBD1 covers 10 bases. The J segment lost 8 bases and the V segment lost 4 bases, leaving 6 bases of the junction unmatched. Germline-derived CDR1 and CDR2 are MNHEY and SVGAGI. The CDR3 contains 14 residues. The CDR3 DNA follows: TGTGCCAGCAGTTTCGGACAGGGGGAAGCTACGCAGTATTTT. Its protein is CASSFGQGEATQYF.

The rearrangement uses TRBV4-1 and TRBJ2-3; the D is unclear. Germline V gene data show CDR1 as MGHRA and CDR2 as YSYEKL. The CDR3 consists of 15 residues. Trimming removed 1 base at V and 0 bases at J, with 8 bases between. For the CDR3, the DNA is TGCGCCAGCAGCCAAGTACCCTTAAGCACAGATACGCAGTATTTT. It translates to CASSQVPLSTDTQYF.

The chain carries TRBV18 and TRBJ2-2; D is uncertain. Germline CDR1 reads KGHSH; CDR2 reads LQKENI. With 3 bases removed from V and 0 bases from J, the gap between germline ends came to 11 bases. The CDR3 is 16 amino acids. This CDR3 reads CASSPRAVTNTGELFF. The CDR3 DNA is TGTGCCAGCTCACCTCGGGCGGTAACGAACACCGGGGAGCTGTTTTTT.

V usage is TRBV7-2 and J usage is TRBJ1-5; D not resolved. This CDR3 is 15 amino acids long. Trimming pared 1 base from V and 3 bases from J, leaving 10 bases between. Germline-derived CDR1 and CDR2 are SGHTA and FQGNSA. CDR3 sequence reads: CASSLGAGYNQPQHF. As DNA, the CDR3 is TGTGCCAGCAGCTTAGGTGCTGGATACAATCAGCCCCAGCATTTT.

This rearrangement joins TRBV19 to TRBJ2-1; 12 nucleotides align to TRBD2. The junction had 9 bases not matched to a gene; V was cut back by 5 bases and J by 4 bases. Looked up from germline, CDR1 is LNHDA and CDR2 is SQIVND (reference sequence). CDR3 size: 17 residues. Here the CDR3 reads CASSATSGSPSYNEQFF. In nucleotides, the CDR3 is TGTGCCAGTAGTGCGACTAGCGGGAGTCCCTCATACAATGAGCAGTTCTTC.

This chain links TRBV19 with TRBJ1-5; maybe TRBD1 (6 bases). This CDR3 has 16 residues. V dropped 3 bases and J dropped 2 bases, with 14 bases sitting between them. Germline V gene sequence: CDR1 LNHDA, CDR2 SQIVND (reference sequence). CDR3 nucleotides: TGTGCCAGTAGTATTCGCGGCAGGGGACGCAATCAGCCCCAGCATTTT. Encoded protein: CASSIRGRGRNQPQHF. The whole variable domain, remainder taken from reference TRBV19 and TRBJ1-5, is DGGITQSPKYLFRKEGQNVTLSCEQNLNHDAMYWYRQDPGQGLRLIYYSQIVNDFQKGDIAEGYSVSREKKESFPLTVTSAQKNPTAFYLCASSIRGRGRNQPQHFGDGTRLSIL.

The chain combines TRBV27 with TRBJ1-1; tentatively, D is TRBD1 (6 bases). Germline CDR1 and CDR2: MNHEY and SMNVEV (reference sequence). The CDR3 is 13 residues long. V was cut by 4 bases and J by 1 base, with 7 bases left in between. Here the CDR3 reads CASSWTANTEAFF. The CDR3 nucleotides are TGTGCCAGCAGTTGGACAGCGAACACTGAAGCTTTCTTT.

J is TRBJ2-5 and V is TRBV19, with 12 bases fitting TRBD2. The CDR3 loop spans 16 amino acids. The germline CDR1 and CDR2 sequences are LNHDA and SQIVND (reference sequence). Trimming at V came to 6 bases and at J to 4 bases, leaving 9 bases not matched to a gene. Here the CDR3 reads CASSRSLTSGGETQYF. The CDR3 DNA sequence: TGTGCCAGTAGCCGTTCCCTGACTAGCGGGGGAGAGACCCAGTACTTC.

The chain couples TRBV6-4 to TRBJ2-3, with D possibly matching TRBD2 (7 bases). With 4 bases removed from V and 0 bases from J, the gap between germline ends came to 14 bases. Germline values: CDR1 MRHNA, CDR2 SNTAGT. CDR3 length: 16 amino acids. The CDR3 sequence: CASSARGGLSTDTQYF. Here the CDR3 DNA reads TGTGCCAGCAGTGCGAGGGGGGGGCTTAGCACAGATACGCAGTATTTT.

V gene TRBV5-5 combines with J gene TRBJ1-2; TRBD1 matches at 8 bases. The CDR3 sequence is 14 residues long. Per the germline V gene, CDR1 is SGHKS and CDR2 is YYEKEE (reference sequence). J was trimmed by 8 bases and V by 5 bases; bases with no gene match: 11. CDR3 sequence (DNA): TGTGCCAGCAGTTTCGACAGGGGAGAACGCGGCTACACCTTC. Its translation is CASSFDRGERGYTF.

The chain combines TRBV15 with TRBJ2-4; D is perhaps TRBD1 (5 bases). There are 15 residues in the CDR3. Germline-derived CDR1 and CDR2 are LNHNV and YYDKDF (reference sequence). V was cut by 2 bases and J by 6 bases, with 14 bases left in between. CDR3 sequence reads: CATSRPQGSLNIQYF. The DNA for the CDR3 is TGTGCCACCAGCAGACCTCAGGGTAGTTTAAACATTCAGTACTTC.

The CDR3 DNA is TGTGCCTGGAGCGTAATCCGAGAAAAACTGTTTTTT. Amino acid sequence: CAWSVIREKLFF. The V call is TRBV30, the J call TRBJ1-4; no reliable D call. V lost 3 bases and J 8 bases, leaving 10 bases between the germline ends. CDR3 size: 12 residues. Germline V gene lookup returns CDR1 GTSNPN and CDR2 SVGIG (reference sequence).